This TCR beta chain was retrieved from a study of radiation and T cells in renal cell carcinoma. Trimming shortened V by 0 bases and J by 4 bases, and 9 bases separated the two germline ends. Germline CDR1 SGHTA, CDR2 FQGNSA. The CDR3 length is 14 residues. Findings and limits, study-wide: Top tumor clonotypes rose in blood 2 weeks post-radiation, then contracted. Pretreatment tumor biopsies were lacking, so baseline clonotypes are unknown.

Generated by immunoSEQ multiplex PCR, the TCRdb table keeps only in-frame clones and is missing some. The table includes about 88,000 clones, less than 90% detected once. As to time point: baseline pretreatment blood. Regarding treatment: 15 Gy SBRT to primary tumor, nephrectomy 4 weeks later. Blood was sampled at baseline, 2 weeks and 4 weeks after SBRT. The tumor was a clear cell renal cell carcinoma. A word on this clone: No antigen is known for it.

The receptor was derived from a man aged 50 to 60 with renal cell carcinoma. This specimen was blood, taken from a patient whose treatment included radiotherapy and nephrectomy. This rearrangement joins TRBV7-2 to TRBJ1-2; D call uncertain. CDR3 bases: TGTGCCAGCAGCTTAGCGCATACGGCCTATGGCTACACCTTC. Its translation is CASSLAHTAYGYTF.